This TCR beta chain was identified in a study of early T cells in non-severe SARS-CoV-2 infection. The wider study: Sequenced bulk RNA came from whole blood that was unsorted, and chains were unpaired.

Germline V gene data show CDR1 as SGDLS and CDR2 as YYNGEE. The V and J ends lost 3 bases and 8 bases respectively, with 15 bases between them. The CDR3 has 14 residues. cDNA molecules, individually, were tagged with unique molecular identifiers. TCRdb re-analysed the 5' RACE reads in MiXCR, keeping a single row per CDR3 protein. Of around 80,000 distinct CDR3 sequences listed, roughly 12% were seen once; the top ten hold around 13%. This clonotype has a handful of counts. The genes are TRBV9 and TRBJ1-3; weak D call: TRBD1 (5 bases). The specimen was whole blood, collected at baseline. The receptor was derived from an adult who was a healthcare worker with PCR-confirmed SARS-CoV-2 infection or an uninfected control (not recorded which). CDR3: CASSAGLEGHTIYF. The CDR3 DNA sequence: TGTGCCAGCAGCGCCGGACTTGAGGGGCACACCATATATTTT. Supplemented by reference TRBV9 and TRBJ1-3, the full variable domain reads DSGVTQTPKHLITATGQRVTLRCSPRSGDLSVYWYQQSLDQGLQFLIQYYNGEERAKGNILERFSAQQFPDLHSELNLSSLELGDSALYFCASSAGLEGHTIYFGEGSWLTVV.